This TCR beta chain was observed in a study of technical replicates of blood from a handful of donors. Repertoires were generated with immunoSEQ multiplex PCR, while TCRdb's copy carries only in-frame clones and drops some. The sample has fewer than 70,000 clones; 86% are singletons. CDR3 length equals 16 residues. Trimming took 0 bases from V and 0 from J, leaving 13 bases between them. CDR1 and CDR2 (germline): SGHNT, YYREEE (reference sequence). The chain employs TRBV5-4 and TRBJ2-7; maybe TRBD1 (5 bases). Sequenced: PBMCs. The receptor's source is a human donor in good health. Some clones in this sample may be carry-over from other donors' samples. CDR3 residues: CASSLGSQGLSYEQYF. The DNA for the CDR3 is TGTGCCAGCAGCTTGGGGAGCCAGGGTCTCTCCTACGAGCAGTACTTC.